This T cell receptor (beta chain) was sequenced for a study of shared clonotypes between healthy human individuals. Whole-study context: CD4 naive cells filled three plates per donor, CD4 memory three, CD8 naive two and CD8 memory one. Whole-study findings and limits: Naive subsets tended to show greater estimated richness than memory subsets.

Repertoires were generated with immunoSEQ multiplex PCR, while TCRdb's copy carries only in-frame clones and drops some. The sample contains fewer than 2.5 million clones, 93% of which appear only once. As concerns this clone: Its antigen is still unknown. Within the sample, other DNA sequences also encode this same CDR3.

Per the germline V gene, CDR1 is MNHEY and CDR2 is SVGAGI. This CDR3 region has 14 residues. J was trimmed by 7 bases and V by 6 bases; bases with no gene match: 7. Source material: naive CD4+ T cells from PBMCs. Subset specified: CD45RA+ positively selected. The sequence came from a man aged 18-30 years in good health. Some clones in this sample may be carry-over from other donors' samples. This sequence joins TRBV6-5 and TRBJ2-2, with 8 nucleotides matching TRBD1. In DNA form, the CDR3 reads TGTGCCAGCAGGCCGACAGGGGCCCTCGGGGAGCTGTTTTTT. This encodes CASRPTGALGELFF.